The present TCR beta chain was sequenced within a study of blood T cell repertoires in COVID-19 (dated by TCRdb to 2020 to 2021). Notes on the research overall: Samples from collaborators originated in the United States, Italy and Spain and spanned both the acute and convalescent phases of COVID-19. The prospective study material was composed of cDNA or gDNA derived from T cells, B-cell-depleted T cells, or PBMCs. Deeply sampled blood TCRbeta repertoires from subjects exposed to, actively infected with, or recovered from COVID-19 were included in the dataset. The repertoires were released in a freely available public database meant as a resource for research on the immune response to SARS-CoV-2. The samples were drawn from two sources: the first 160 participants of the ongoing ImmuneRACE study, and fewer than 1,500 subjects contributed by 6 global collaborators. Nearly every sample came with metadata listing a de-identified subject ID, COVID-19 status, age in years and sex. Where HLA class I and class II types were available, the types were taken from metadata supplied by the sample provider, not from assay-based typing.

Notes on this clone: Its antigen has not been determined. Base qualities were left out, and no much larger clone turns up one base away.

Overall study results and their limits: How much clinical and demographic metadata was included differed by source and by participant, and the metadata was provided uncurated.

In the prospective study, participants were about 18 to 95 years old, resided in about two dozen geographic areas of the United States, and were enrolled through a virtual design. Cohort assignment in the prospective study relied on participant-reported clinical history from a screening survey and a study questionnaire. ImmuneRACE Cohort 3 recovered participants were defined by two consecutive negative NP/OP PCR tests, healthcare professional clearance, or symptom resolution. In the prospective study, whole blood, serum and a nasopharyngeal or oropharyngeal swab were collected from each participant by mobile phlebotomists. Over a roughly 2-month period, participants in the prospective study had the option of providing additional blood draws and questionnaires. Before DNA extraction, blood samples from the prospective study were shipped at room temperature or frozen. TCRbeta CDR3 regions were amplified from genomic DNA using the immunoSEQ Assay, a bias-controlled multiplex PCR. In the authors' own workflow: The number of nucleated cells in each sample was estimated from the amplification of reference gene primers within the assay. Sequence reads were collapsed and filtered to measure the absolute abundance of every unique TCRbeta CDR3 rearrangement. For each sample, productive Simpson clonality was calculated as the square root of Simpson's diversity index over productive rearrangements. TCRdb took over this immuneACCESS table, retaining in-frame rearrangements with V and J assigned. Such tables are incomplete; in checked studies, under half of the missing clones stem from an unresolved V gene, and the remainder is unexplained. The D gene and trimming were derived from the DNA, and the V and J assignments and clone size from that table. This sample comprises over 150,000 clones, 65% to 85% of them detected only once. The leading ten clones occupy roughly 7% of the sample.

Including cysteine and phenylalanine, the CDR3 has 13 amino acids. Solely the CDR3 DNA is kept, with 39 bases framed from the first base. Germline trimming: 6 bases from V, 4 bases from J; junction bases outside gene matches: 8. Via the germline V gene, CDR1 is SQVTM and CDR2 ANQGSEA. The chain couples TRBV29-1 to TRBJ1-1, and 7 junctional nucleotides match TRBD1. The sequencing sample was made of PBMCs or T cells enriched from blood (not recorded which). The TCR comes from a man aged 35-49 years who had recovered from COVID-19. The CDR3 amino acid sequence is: CSVHRGTGTEAFF. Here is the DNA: TGCAGCGTACACAGGGGTACGGGCACTGAAGCTTTCTTT.